This T cell receptor (beta chain) was captured by sequencing in a study of monozygotic twins with inflammatory bowel disease. Template switching added UMIs carrying a 6-nucleotide sample barcode. Following a re-call of the 5' RACE reads, TCRdb has one entry per CDR3 protein and lacks DNA. The sample holds hundreds of thousands of distinct CDR3 sequences. This CDR3 region has 13 residues. Germline values: CDR1 SGHDT, CDR2 YYEEEE. The clonotype was recovered from a human donor with ulcerative colitis or Crohn's disease, or a healthy co-twin of an affected twin (not recorded which). Sequenced input: blood. This rearrangement joins TRBV5-6 to TRBJ1-2. This chain's CDR3 is CASSREGVYGYTF.